A few counts support the clone carrying this T cell receptor beta chain. Its antigen is currently unknown. These data are taken from a study of T-cell reconstitution after alpha-beta-depleted transplantation in children. General observations from the study: For some patients, TCRbeta diversity was high at day 60 because of recipient T cells and thymic progenitors that survived. Diversity and T-cell counts at one year after transplant derived mostly from new T cells.

Germline lookup yields CDR1 KGHSH and CDR2 LQKENI. Deletions cut 5 bases from V and 1 base from J, with 8 bases between. The CDR3 has 13 amino acids. The TCRbeta library was prepared with unique molecular identifiers. TCRdb reanalysed the PCR reads using MiXCR and keeps one entry per CDR3 protein. The sample has about 980,000 distinct CDR3 sequences, under 30% seen once. The clonotype comes from a boy under two years old who had a stem cell transplant for SCID, so the T cells may come from the graft donor. The V call is TRBV18, the J call TRBJ1-2; D is possibly TRBD1 (6 bases). The sample consisted of PBMCs, mostly from graft donor cells, taken 360 days after TCRalphabeta/CD19-depleted stem cell transplant. The CDR3, as DNA: TGTGCCAGCTCAGGGACAAGTAACTATGGCTACACCTTC. The encoded protein is CASSGTSNYGYTF. The full variable domain, its missing parts supplied by reference TRBV18 and TRBJ1-2, is NAGVMQNPRHLVRRRGQEARLRCSPMKGHSHVYWYRQLPEEGLKFMVYLQKENIIDESGMPKERFSAEFPKEGPSILRIQQVVRGDSAAYFCASSGTSNYGYTFGSGTRLTVV.